The rows below give T cell receptor beta chains drawn from one sample of a study of T cell responses to AZD1222 COVID-19 vaccine. This table comes from immunoSEQ multiplex PCR, and its TCRdb copy is limited to in-frame clones, with some not included. The sample includes 130,000 to 150,000 clones, approximately 90% of them seen just once. The input for sequencing was peripheral blood, taken on day 0 of AZD1222 vaccination. These TCRs come from an adult in good health. Each CDR3 is given without its conserved first and last residue. Each record gives: clone size, V gene, CDR3 protein. Rows may omit the clone size; those that give it use once, few, many or a size class.

>NA|TRBV28
ATSRGGVSSYEQY
>NA|TRBV28
ASKQGGMDEKLF
>NA|TRBV5-1
ASSPTTYNEQF
>NA|TRBV4-1
ASSSRQGRRDEKLF
>NA|TRBV18
ASSEGQAYGYT
>few|TRBV10-3
AISDTHQPQH
>NA|TRBV5-1
ASSLEWTGGRNTEAF
>NA|TRBV28
ASSLLPSTGHTGELF
>NA|TRBV9
ASSVVANRGEQY
>NA|TRBV6-6
ASSLDRGGARDTGELF
>NA|TRBV9
ASSTGLAGAGGAQETQY
>NA|TRBV6-5
ASSYIGGMEAY
>NA|TRBV9
ASSASPGAGTEAF
>NA|TRBV19
ASRSGQGRNQPQH
>NA|TRBV6-2/TRBV6-3
ASSFGQNEQY